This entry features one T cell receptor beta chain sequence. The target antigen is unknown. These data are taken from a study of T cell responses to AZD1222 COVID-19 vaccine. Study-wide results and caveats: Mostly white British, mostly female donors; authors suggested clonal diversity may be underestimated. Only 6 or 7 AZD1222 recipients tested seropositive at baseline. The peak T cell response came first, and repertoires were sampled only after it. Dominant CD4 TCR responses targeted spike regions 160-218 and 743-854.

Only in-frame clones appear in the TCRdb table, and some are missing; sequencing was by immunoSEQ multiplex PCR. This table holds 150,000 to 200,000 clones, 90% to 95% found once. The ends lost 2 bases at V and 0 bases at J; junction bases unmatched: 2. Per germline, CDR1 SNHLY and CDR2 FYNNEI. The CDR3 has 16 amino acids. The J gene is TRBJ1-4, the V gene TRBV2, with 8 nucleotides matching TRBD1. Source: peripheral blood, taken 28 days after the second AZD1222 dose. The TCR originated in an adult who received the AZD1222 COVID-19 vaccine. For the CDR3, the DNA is TGTGCCAGCAGTGAACAGGGGGCGTCAACTAATGAAAAACTGTTTTTT. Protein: CASSEQGASTNEKLFF.